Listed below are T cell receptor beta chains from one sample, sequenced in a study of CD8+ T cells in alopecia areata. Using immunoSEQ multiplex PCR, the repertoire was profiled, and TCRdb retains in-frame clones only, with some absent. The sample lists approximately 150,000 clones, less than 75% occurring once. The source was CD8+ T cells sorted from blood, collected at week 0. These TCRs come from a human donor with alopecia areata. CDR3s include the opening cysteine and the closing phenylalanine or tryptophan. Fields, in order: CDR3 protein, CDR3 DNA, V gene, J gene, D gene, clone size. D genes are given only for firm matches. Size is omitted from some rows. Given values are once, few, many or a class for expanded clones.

CDR3aa: CASSRGADGETQYF
CDR3nt: TGTGCCAGCAGTCGGGGGGCAGATGGAGAGACCCAGTACTTC
v_gene: TRBV6-5
j_gene: TRBJ2-5
d_gene: NA
abundance: NA

CDR3aa: CSVEGSAEAFF
CDR3nt: TGCAGCGTCGAAGGAAGCGCTGAAGCTTTCTTT
v_gene: TRBV29-1
j_gene: TRBJ1-1
d_gene: NA
abundance: NA

CDR3aa: CASSYATDPIDAFF
CDR3nt: TGTGCCAGCAGTTATGCGACAGACCCGATCGACGCTTTCTTT
v_gene: TRBV6-6
j_gene: TRBJ1-1
d_gene: NA
abundance: few

CDR3aa: CSVGQGAEQYF
CDR3nt: TGCAGCGTTGGGCAGGGGGCCGAGCAGTACTTC
v_gene: TRBV29-1
j_gene: TRBJ2-7
d_gene: TRBD1
abundance: NA

CDR3aa: CASGFQAGGRGELFF
CDR3nt: TGTGCTAGTGGTTTCCAGGCAGGGGGTAGGGGGGAGCTGTTTTTT
v_gene: TRBV12-5
j_gene: TRBJ2-2
d_gene: TRBD1
abundance: NA

CDR3aa: CASSPTGFIQYF
CDR3nt: TGTGCCAGTAGTCCCACAGGGTTCATTCAGTACTTC
v_gene: TRBV19
j_gene: TRBJ2-4
d_gene: NA
abundance: NA

CDR3aa: CASSLGLAYDRDNTDTQYF
CDR3nt: TGTGCCAGCAGCCTTGGACTAGCGTATGACCGGGATAACACAGATACGCAGTATTTT
v_gene: TRBV7-9
j_gene: TRBJ2-3
d_gene: TRBD2
abundance: NA

CDR3aa: CASSMGTYEQYF
CDR3nt: TGTGCCAGTAGTATGGGAACCTACGAGCAGTACTTC
v_gene: TRBV19
j_gene: TRBJ2-7
d_gene: NA
abundance: NA

CDR3aa: CSAWAIAGELFF
CDR3nt: TGCAGCGCTTGGGCGATAGCCGGGGAGCTGTTTTTT
v_gene: TRBV29-1
j_gene: TRBJ2-2
d_gene: NA
abundance: NA

CDR3aa: CASGPGGVTEAFF
CDR3nt: TGTGCTAGTGGTCCTGGGGGTGTCACTGAAGCTTTCTTT
v_gene: TRBV12-5
j_gene: TRBJ1-1
d_gene: NA
abundance: NA

CDR3aa: CASSLAGQENTEAFF
CDR3nt: TGCGCCAGCAGCTTGGCCGGACAGGAGAACACTGAAGCTTTCTTT
v_gene: TRBV5-1
j_gene: TRBJ1-1
d_gene: TRBD1
abundance: NA

CDR3aa: CASSLGAGNNYGYTF
CDR3nt: TGTGCCAGCAGCTTAGGGGCAGGGAATAACTATGGCTACACCTTC
v_gene: TRBV7-9
j_gene: TRBJ1-2
d_gene: NA
abundance: NA

CDR3aa: CSVQEARRLQETQYF
CDR3nt: TGCAGCGTTCAGGAGGCGAGAAGACTCCAAGAGACCCAGTACTTC
v_gene: TRBV29-1
j_gene: TRBJ2-5
d_gene: NA
abundance: NA

CDR3aa: CASSLWQPEKLFF
CDR3nt: TGTGCCAGCAGCTTGTGGCAGCCTGAAAAACTGTTTTTT
v_gene: TRBV7-2
j_gene: TRBJ1-4
d_gene: NA
abundance: NA

CDR3aa: CAWGDLYNEQFF
CDR3nt: TGTGCCTGGGGGGACCTCTACAATGAGCAGTTCTTC
v_gene: TRBV30
j_gene: TRBJ2-1
d_gene: NA
abundance: few

CDR3aa: CASSQGQPYEQYF
CDR3nt: TGCGCCAGCAGTCAAGGCCAGCCGTACGAGCAGTACTTC
v_gene: TRBV23-1
j_gene: TRBJ2-7
d_gene: NA
abundance: NA

CDR3aa: CAIWTGTGTEAFF
CDR3nt: TGTGCCATCTGGACAGGGACCGGCACTGAAGCTTTCTTT
v_gene: TRBV10-3
j_gene: TRBJ1-1
d_gene: TRBD1
abundance: few

CDR3aa: CAWSVSGLLYEQYF
CDR3nt: TGTGCCTGGAGTGTATCGGGGCTACTCTACGAGCAGTACTTC
v_gene: TRBV30
j_gene: TRBJ2-7
d_gene: NA
abundance: NA

CDR3aa: CASTTAKNNSPLHF
CDR3nt: TGTGCCAGCACGACAGCCAAGAATAATTCACCCCTCCACTTT
v_gene: TRBV6-1
j_gene: TRBJ1-6
d_gene: NA
abundance: NA

CDR3aa: CACEAGIANEQYF
CDR3nt: TGTGCCTGCGAAGCGGGGATAGCTAACGAGCAGTACTTC
v_gene: TRBV30
j_gene: TRBJ2-7
d_gene: TRBD2
abundance: NA

CDR3aa: CASSLPSTGELFF
CDR3nt: TGTGCCAGCAGCTTACCGTCCACCGGGGAGCTGTTTTTT
v_gene: TRBV11-2
j_gene: TRBJ2-2
d_gene: NA
abundance: NA

CDR3aa: CASSPQRAEAFF
CDR3nt: TGTGCCAGCAGCCCTCAGAGGGCTGAAGCTTTCTTT
v_gene: TRBV13
j_gene: TRBJ1-1
d_gene: NA
abundance: NA

CDR3aa: CASSLGPNTEAFF
CDR3nt: TGTGCCAGCAGCTTAGGTCCGAACACTGAAGCTTTCTTT
v_gene: TRBV13
j_gene: TRBJ1-1
d_gene: NA
abundance: NA

CDR3aa: CASSIDLRGNSNQPQHF
CDR3nt: TGTGCCAGTAGTATAGATCTGCGAGGTAATAGCAATCAGCCCCAGCATTTT
v_gene: TRBV19
j_gene: TRBJ1-5
d_gene: NA
abundance: NA

CDR3aa: CASSYFAGDREGKLFF
CDR3nt: TGTGCCAGCAGTTACTTTGCCGGGGACAGGGAGGGAAAACTGTTTTTT
v_gene: TRBV6-5
j_gene: TRBJ1-4
d_gene: TRBD1
abundance: NA

CDR3aa: CASKIHRGEDQPQHF
CDR3nt: TGCGCCAGCAAGATCCACAGGGGGGAGGATCAGCCCCAGCATTTT
v_gene: TRBV23-1
j_gene: TRBJ1-5
d_gene: TRBD1
abundance: NA

CDR3aa: CASSQDRISGETQYF
CDR3nt: TGTGCCAGCAGCCAAGATCGAATTAGCGGAGAGACCCAGTACTTC
v_gene: TRBV14
j_gene: TRBJ2-5
d_gene: NA
abundance: once

CDR3aa: CASTPGITYNSPLHF
CDR3nt: TGTGCCAGCACCCCGGGGATCACTTATAATTCACCCCTCCACTTT
v_gene: TRBV7-2
j_gene: TRBJ1-6
d_gene: NA
abundance: NA

CDR3aa: CASSQSHRDSSTDTQYF
CDR3nt: TGCGCCAGCAGTCAATCCCATCGGGACAGTAGCACAGATACGCAGTATTTT
v_gene: TRBV23-1
j_gene: TRBJ2-3
d_gene: TRBD1
abundance: NA

CDR3aa: CASTASGGDQETQYF
CDR3nt: TGTGCCAGCACTGCTAGCGGGGGGGATCAAGAGACCCAGTACTTC
v_gene: TRBV6-5
j_gene: TRBJ2-5
d_gene: TRBD2
abundance: NA

CDR3aa: CASKTDSPLHF
CDR3nt: TGTGCCTCTAAAACGGATTCACCCCTCCACTTT
v_gene: TRBV30
j_gene: TRBJ1-6
d_gene: NA
abundance: NA

CDR3aa: CASSPSRDRGETQYF
CDR3nt: TGTGCCAGCAGCCCAAGCCGGGACAGGGGAGAGACCCAGTACTTC
v_gene: TRBV7-3
j_gene: TRBJ2-5
d_gene: TRBD1
abundance: NA

CDR3aa: CASSFQGSGTEAFF
CDR3nt: TGTGCCAGCAGTTTTCAGGGGTCGGGCACTGAAGCTTTCTTT
v_gene: TRBV27
j_gene: TRBJ1-1
d_gene: NA
abundance: once

CDR3aa: CATSSGQEAFF
CDR3nt: TGTGCCACCAGCAGCGGACAAGAAGCTTTCTTT
v_gene: TRBV15
j_gene: TRBJ1-1
d_gene: NA
abundance: once

CDR3aa: CASSQDRGQAYEQYF
CDR3nt: TGCGCCAGCAGCCAGGACAGGGGGCAAGCCTACGAGCAGTACTTC
v_gene: TRBV4-1
j_gene: TRBJ2-7
d_gene: TRBD1
abundance: NA

CDR3aa: CASSLPTENTGELFF
CDR3nt: TGTGCCAGCAGCTTACCCACAGAGAACACCGGGGAGCTGTTTTTT
v_gene: TRBV5-6
j_gene: TRBJ2-2
d_gene: NA
abundance: NA

CDR3aa: CASSMWSGGSPLHF
CDR3nt: TGTGCCAGTAGTATGTGGTCAGGGGGTTCACCCCTCCACTTT
v_gene: TRBV19
j_gene: TRBJ1-6
d_gene: TRBD1
abundance: few

CDR3aa: CASSHQSSGGDGYTF
CDR3nt: TGTGCCAGCAGCCACCAATCCTCAGGGGGCGATGGCTACACCTTC
v_gene: TRBV4-2
j_gene: TRBJ1-2
d_gene: TRBD1
abundance: NA

CDR3aa: CASSLVPNRGQYF
CDR3nt: TGTGCCAGCAGCTTGGTTCCGAACAGGGGGCAGTACTTC
v_gene: TRBV11-2
j_gene: TRBJ2-7
d_gene: TRBD1
abundance: NA

CDR3aa: CASSFGVNYGYTF
CDR3nt: TGTGCCAGCAGCTTTGGGGTTAACTATGGCTACACCTTC
v_gene: TRBV27
j_gene: TRBJ1-2
d_gene: NA
abundance: NA

CDR3aa: CASSPDMGNQPQHF
CDR3nt: TGTGCCAGCAGTCCCGACATGGGCAATCAGCCCCAGCATTTT
v_gene: TRBV27
j_gene: TRBJ1-5
d_gene: NA
abundance: NA

CDR3aa: CSVGGTEASYEQYF
CDR3nt: TGCAGCGTGGGCGGGACAGAAGCCTCCTACGAGCAGTACTTC
v_gene: TRBV29-1
j_gene: TRBJ2-7
d_gene: NA
abundance: once

CDR3aa: CASKQGYEQYF
CDR3nt: TGTGCCAGTAAACAGGGGTACGAGCAGTACTTC
v_gene: TRBV19
j_gene: TRBJ2-7
d_gene: TRBD1
abundance: medium-sized

CDR3aa: CASSLGGAGEQYF
CDR3nt: TGTGCCAGCAGCTTGGGCGGGGCTGGCGAGCAGTACTTC
v_gene: TRBV5-6
j_gene: TRBJ2-7
d_gene: NA
abundance: NA

CDR3aa: CSVGERGGGTDTQYF
CDR3nt: TGCAGCGTTGGAGAGCGGGGGGGCGGCACAGATACGCAGTATTTT
v_gene: TRBV29-1
j_gene: TRBJ2-3
d_gene: TRBD2
abundance: NA

CDR3aa: CSVYPSETGPEAFF
CDR3nt: TGCAGCGTTTACCCCTCGGAGACAGGGCCTGAAGCTTTCTTT
v_gene: TRBV29-1
j_gene: TRBJ1-1
d_gene: TRBD1
abundance: NA

CDR3aa: CASSSTGVGQPQHF
CDR3nt: TGCGCCAGCAGCTCGACAGGGGTCGGGCAGCCCCAGCATTTT
v_gene: TRBV5-1
j_gene: TRBJ1-5
d_gene: TRBD1
abundance: few

CDR3aa: CASSLGGAGGYTF
CDR3nt: TGTGCCAGCAGTTTAGGGGGGGCTGGAGGGTACACCTTC
v_gene: TRBV27
j_gene: TRBJ1-2
d_gene: NA
abundance: NA